One sample yielded the 5 T cell receptor beta chains listed below, sequenced in a study of shared clonotypes between healthy human individuals. Naive-designated CD8 cells lacked CD45RO, were positively enriched for CCR7, and omitted terminally differentiated effector memory CD45RA+ cells. Repertoires were generated with immunoSEQ multiplex PCR, while TCRdb's copy carries only in-frame clones and drops some. The sample shows hundreds of thousands of clones, about 95% of them seen only once. The specimen was naive CD8+ T cells sorted from blood. Receptors originate from a woman under 40 in good health.

The V call is TRBV2, the J call TRBJ1-1, with TRBD1 identical over 8 bases. With V trimmed by 8 bases and J by 1 base, 15 bases remained unmatched. Germline CDR1 reads SNHLY; CDR2 reads FYNNEI. The CDR3 totals 17 residues. The chain's CDR3 is CASGTDREVVSNTEAFF. CDR3 bases: TGTGCCAGCGGAACGGACAGGGAAGTTGTCTCGAACACTGAAGCTTTCTTT.

DNA for the CDR3: TGTGCCAGCAGCTCCGGACTAGAAGAGACCCAGTACTTC. This gives the protein CASSSGLEETQYF. V usage is TRBV11-3 and J usage is TRBJ2-5; 7 bases are shared with TRBD2. CDR1 is SGHNT, CDR2 YENEEA, per germline. CDR3 length equals 13 residues. After removal of 4 bases from V and 3 bases from J, the junction contained 2 bases not matched to a gene. Full variable domain (missing parts from reference TRBV11-3 and TRBJ2-5): EAGVVQSPRYKIIEKKQPVAFWCNPISGHNTLYWYLQNLGQGPELLIRYENEEAVDDSQLPKDRFSAERLKGVDSTLKIQPAELGDSAVYLCASSSGLEETQYFGPGTRLLVL.

V is TRBV19 and J is TRBJ1-2, with 10 bases matching TRBD1. V shed 5 bases and J 5 bases; nucleotides not matched to a gene: 8. This CDR3 is built from 15 residues. Germline V lookup: CDR1 LNHDA, CDR2 SQIVND (reference sequence). The CDR3 here is CASSAGQGRIYGYTF. Here the CDR3 DNA reads TGTGCCAGTAGTGCGGGACAGGGGAGAATTTATGGCTACACCTTC. Variable domain in full (rest from reference TRBV19 and TRBJ1-2): DGGITQSPKYLFRKEGQNVTLSCEQNLNHDAMYWYRQDPGQGLRLIYYSQIVNDFQKGDIAEGYSVSREKKESFPLTVTSAQKNPTAFYLCASSAGQGRIYGYTFGSGTRLTVV.

The gene calls are TRBV18 and TRBJ2-7; TRBD1 agrees at 8 bases. Germline loops: CDR1 KGHSH, CDR2 LQKENI. This CDR3 contains 14 residues. V lost 5 bases, J lost 2 bases, and 5 bases stayed unmatched. The chain's CDR3 is CASSGQGPAYEQYF. In DNA form, the CDR3 reads TGTGCCAGCTCAGGACAGGGTCCAGCCTACGAGCAGTACTTC.

The chain has TRBV2 and TRBJ1-1, with D hard to call. This CDR3 is 15 amino acids long. V was pared by 4 bases and J by 6 bases, with 18 bases between. Germline values: CDR1 SNHLY, CDR2 FYNNEI. The CDR3 region has the DNA TGTGCCAGCAGTGTATATCAGTCGTTCGGAGCTGAAGCTTTCTTT. Protein sequence: CASSVYQSFGAEAFF.